The clone carrying this TCR beta chain turned up a few times. The antigen remains unidentified. The CDR3 contains 15 residues. Germline V gene sequence: CDR1 DFQATT, CDR2 SNEGSKA (reference sequence). The V gene end was trimmed by 3 bases and the J gene end by 4 bases; junction bases not matched to a gene: 9. PCR was run on genomic DNA. Multiplex PCR with 30 forward and 13 reverse primers amplified the TCR beta CDR3. TCRdb itself ran the multiplex PCR reads through MiXCR, one entry per CDR3 protein. The sample contains 250,000 to 300,000 distinct CDR3 sequences, roughly 48% of which appear only once. This sample was included in a study of type 1 and type 2 diabetes patients. Whole-study context: From PBMCs, CD4+ and CD8+ T cells were isolated by magnetic microbeads. A total of about 19 million paired-end reads came from the whole study.

The study, taken as a whole, reports: Type 1 diabetes repertoires were significantly less diverse than type 2 diabetes ones. Groups were not age- or gender-matched, which may bias interpretation.

This chain joins TRBV20-1 and TRBJ2-5, with 9 bases fitting TRBD2. Sequencing was performed on peripheral blood mononuclear cells (PBMCs). The receptor comes from a man younger than 30 with type 2 diabetes. The CDR3 coding sequence is TGCAGTGCTAGCAAGGCTAGCGGGAAGGGAGAGACCCAGTACTTC. Protein product: CSASKASGKGETQYF.